The 16 T cell receptor beta chains presented below share a single source sample, sequenced in a study of blood T cells in healthy people across ages. Together with a sample-barcoded 5' primer, a J-beta primer mix was included in a second PCR lasting roughly 6 to 12 cycles. A single record per CDR3 protein comes from TCRdb applying MiXCR to the 5' RACE reads. The repertoire has approximately 1,100,000 distinct CDR3 sequences, more than 35% of them found once; the top ten carry approximately 17%. Sequencing used blood. The receptor set was obtained from a woman in her sixties in good health.

This clonotype was seen a handful of times. The chain uses TRBV29-1 and TRBJ2-7, with D possibly TRBD1 on 5 matching bases. The CDR3 covers 14 residues. The germline V and J ends were trimmed by 1 base and 3 bases, with 13 bases remaining between them. Germline V CDR1 and CDR2: SQVTM, ANQGSEA. CDR3 DNA: TGCAGCGTTGAAGGGGCGAGAAGGGGCTACGAGCAGTACTTC. Encoded protein: CSVEGARRGYEQYF.

The V call is TRBV9, the J call TRBJ1-5, with D uncertain. Trimming took off 0 bases at V and 3 bases at J, with 7 bases between the two ends. Germline assignment: CDR1 SGDLS and CDR2 YYNGEE. This CDR3 has 14 amino acids. The CDR3: CASSVDGNNQPQHF. CDR3 in DNA: TGTGCCAGCAGCGTAGATGGAAACAATCAGCCCCAGCATTTT.

This clonotype was picked up a small number of times. The chain uses TRBV27 and TRBJ2-4, with 7 bases that match TRBD2. This CDR3 has 15 amino acids. Germline V gene data show CDR1 as MNHEY and CDR2 as SMNVEV (reference sequence). After removal of 4 bases from V and 2 bases from J, the junction contained 5 bases not matched to a gene. The CDR3, as DNA: TGTGCCAGCAGTTCCGGGGGGTGGTCCAAAAACATTCAGTACTTC. It specifies CASSSGGWSKNIQYF.

The chain carries TRBV11-2 and TRBJ1-6; no clear D gene. Per germline, CDR1 SGHAT and CDR2 FQNNGV. The CDR3 has 14 residues. V lost 0 bases, J lost 8 bases, and 8 bases lay in between. The DNA of the CDR3 is TGTGCCAGCAGCTTAGATGTGGGGTATTCACCCCTCCACTTT. Translating gives CASSLDVGYSPLHF.

The genes are TRBV5-1 and TRBJ1-5; 12 bases map to TRBD1. This CDR3 region has 17 residues. J gave up 7 bases and V 1 base, and 9 bases lay outside the gene matches. From germline, CDR1 is SGHRS and CDR2 YFSETQ. The CDR3 DNA follows: TGCGCCAGCAGCTTGTCCCGGGGGACAGGGGGCGACCAGCCCCAGCATTTT. Translated: CASSLSRGTGGDQPQHF.

Here the CDR3 reads CASRGPTSGKSTDTQYF. CDR3 nucleotide sequence: TGTGCCAGCAGAGGCCCGACTAGCGGGAAAAGCACAGATACGCAGTATTTT. J is TRBJ2-3 and V is TRBV2; 11 positions match TRBD2. Germline V gives CDR1 SNHLY, CDR2 FYNNEI. V gave up 6 bases and J gave up 0 bases; unmatched junction bases: 8. CDR3 length: 17 residues.

The CDR3 sequence: CSAMGISSGSINEQFF. CDR3 DNA sequence: TGCAGTGCTATGGGGATATCTAGCGGGAGTATAAATGAGCAGTTCTTC. V and J are TRBV20-1 and TRBJ2-1; TRBD2 agrees at 10 bases. The junction had 13 bases not matched to a gene; V was cut back by 4 bases and J by 7 bases. The germline V gene has CDR1 DFQATT and CDR2 SNEGSKA (reference sequence). The CDR3 runs to 16 residues.

V is TRBV20-1 and J is TRBJ2-5; D is unclear. Germline CDR1 is DFQATT and CDR2 is SNEGSKA (reference sequence). This CDR3 region has 14 residues. V was cut by 0 bases and J by 5 bases, with 13 bases left in between. The DNA of the CDR3 is TGCAGTGCTAGAGATACGGACGTATTTGAGACCCAGTACTTC. Amino acids: CSARDTDVFETQYF.

The rearrangement uses TRBV20-1 and TRBJ1-1; no clear D gene. Germline V gene lookup returns CDR1 DFQATT and CDR2 SNEGSKA (reference sequence). The CDR3 is 17 residues long. Trimming removed 0 bases at V and 3 bases at J, with 20 bases between. The CDR3 nucleotides are TGCAGTGCTAGAGACCCCGGGCGGGGTGGAAGCGACACTGAAGCTTTCTTT. Protein product: CSARDPGRGGSDTEAFF.

In its sample, this clonotype was seen a few times. The chain employs TRBV10-3 and TRBJ1-2; 8 positions agree with TRBD1. V lost 3 bases to trimming and J lost 5 bases; unmatched junction nucleotides: 17. Germline loops: CDR1 ENHRY, CDR2 SYGVKD. This CDR3 spans 18 amino acids. The CDR3 reads CAISDLWAVNRGEYGYTF. The CDR3 DNA follows: TGTGCCATCAGTGACCTTTGGGCGGTCAACAGGGGGGAGTATGGCTACACCTTC.

The chain couples TRBV6-5 to TRBJ2-5, with 8 bases lining up with TRBD2. The J segment lost 5 bases and the V segment lost 2 bases, leaving 4 bases of the junction unmatched. Germline CDR1 reads MNHEY; CDR2 reads SVGAGI. The CDR3 has 14 amino acids. CDR3 loop: CASSYRGGRETQYF. The CDR3 DNA follows: TGTGCCAGCAGTTACCGGGGGGGGAGGGAGACCCAGTACTTC.

This clonotype is a singleton in its sample. The CDR3 reads CASSRVGTRNEQYF. The DNA of the CDR3 is TGTGCCAGCAGTCGTGTCGGGACGAGAAATGAGCAGTACTTC. The chain links TRBV25-1 to TRBJ2-5, with D perhaps given as TRBD1 or TRBD2 (5 bases each). The CDR3 length is 14 residues. V lost 5 bases to trimming and J lost 11 bases, with 21 bases between them. From germline, CDR1 is MGHDK and CDR2 SYGVNS.

As to this clonotype: A clone one base away is much larger, so this may be a read error. The chain joins TRBV9 to TRBJ2-6; D is unclear. Germline V CDR1 and CDR2: SGDLS, YYNGEE. The V gene lost 4 bases and the J gene lost 0 bases, with 14 bases spanning the gap. This CDR3 spans 17 amino acids. Here the CDR3 DNA reads TGTGCCAGCAGCATAGAGAGATTCAGCTCTGGGGCCAACGTCCTGACTTTC. It translates to CASSIERFSSGANVLTF.

J is TRBJ2-1 and V is TRBV5-6; the D gene is possibly TRBD2 (5 bases). Germline V gene lookup returns CDR1 SGHDT and CDR2 YYEEEE. The CDR3 contains 14 residues. Trimming took off 0 bases at V and 6 bases at J, with 10 bases between the two ends. The CDR3 region is CASSLGGPGNEQFF. CDR3 bases: TGTGCCAGCAGCTTGGGAGGGCCGGGCAATGAGCAGTTCTTC.

This chain joins TRBV20-1 and TRBJ2-7, with 9 bases identical to TRBD1. Germline CDR1 DFQATT, CDR2 SNEGSKA (reference sequence). The CDR3 has 14 amino acids. The ends lost 3 bases at V and 9 bases at J; junction bases unmatched: 12. CDR3 nucleotide sequence: TGCAGTGCTAGGGCTCCCGGGACAGGGTGCGGGCAGTACTTC. This sequence encodes CSARAPGTGCGQYF.

This chain joins TRBV12-3 or TRBV12-4 and TRBJ2-3; D tentatively reads TRBD1 or TRBD2 (5 bases each). The CDR3 sequence is 15 residues long. V shed 6 bases and J shed 0 bases, with 13 bases lying between them. In DNA, the CDR3 is TGTGCCAGCAGATCCAGGGCGGGTAGCACAGATACGCAGTATTTT. It encodes CASRSRAGSTDTQYF.